These T cell receptor beta chains were read from a single sample in a study of blood T cell repertoires in COVID-19. Some clones are missing from TCRdb's copy, which holds only in-frame ones; the method was immunoSEQ multiplex PCR. The sample has about 80,000 clones, about 86% seen once. The sequenced material came from peripheral blood. The source is a woman older than 75 with acute or convalescent COVID-19. Both conserved end residues are part of each CDR3. The D gene is left open where the match is weak. Clone size is not always given. Where it is, it says once, few, many or a class for expanded clones.

CDR3aa | CDR3nt | abundance | j_gene | v_gene | d_gene
CASSFGQNSPLHF | TGTGCCAGCAGTTTTGGACAGAATTCACCCCTCCACTTT | NA | TRBJ1-6 | TRBV6-6 | NA
CASSITGTGSNEQFF | TGTGCCAGTAGTATTACCGGGACAGGGAGCAATGAGCAGTTCTTC | NA | TRBJ2-1 | TRBV19 | TRBD1
CAFSTGYSPLHF | TGTGCCTTCAGTACGGGGTATTCACCCCTCCACTTT | NA | TRBJ1-6 | TRBV30 | NA
CASSFPGNTIYF | TGTGCCAGCAGTTTTCCAGGAAACACCATATATTTT | NA | TRBJ1-3 | TRBV12-3/TRBV12-4 | NA
CASSTEGTPTDTQYF | TGTGCCAGTAGTACCGAAGGGACTCCTACAGATACGCAGTATTTT | NA | TRBJ2-3 | TRBV19 | NA
CASRQGAGDTGELFF | TGTGCCAGCAGACAGGGGGCAGGGGACACCGGGGAGCTGTTTTTT | NA | TRBJ2-2 | TRBV25-1 | TRBD1
CASSPTLGGAAEAFF | TGTGCCAGCAGCCCCACCCTTGGGGGGGCGGCTGAAGCTTTCTTT | NA | TRBJ1-1 | TRBV6-2/TRBV6-3 | NA
CASSVRQTGNTGELFF | TGTGCCAGCAGCGTCAGGCAGACAGGAAACACCGGGGAGCTGTTTTTT | NA | TRBJ2-2 | TRBV9 | NA
CASSGSLRNTGELFF | TGCGCCAGCAGCGGCTCGTTAAGGAACACCGGGGAGCTGTTTTTT | NA | TRBJ2-2 | TRBV5-1 | NA
CASSQAGSQNYGYTF | TGTGCCAGCAGCCAAGCGGGGAGTCAAAACTATGGCTACACCTTC | NA | TRBJ1-2 | TRBV4-2 | NA
CASSRRGQGGDDEQFF | TGTGCCAGCAGCCGCCGGGGACAGGGGGGGGACGATGAGCAGTTCTTC | NA | TRBJ2-1 | TRBV7-2 | TRBD1
CASSEQGYEQFF | TGTGCCAGCAGTGAACAGGGCTATGAGCAGTTCTTC | NA | TRBJ2-1 | TRBV2 | NA
CASSPLPQGGNQPQHF | TGTGCCAGCAGCCCCCTCCCGCAGGGTGGCAATCAGCCCCAGCATTTT | NA | TRBJ1-5 | TRBV7-8 | NA
CATSREVYESYSNQPQHF | TGTGCCACCAGCAGAGAGGTTTACGAGTCCTATAGCAATCAGCCCCAGCATTTT | NA | TRBJ1-5 | TRBV15 | NA
CASSTIRLFEQFF | TGTGCCAGTAGTACAATCCGACTATTTGAGCAGTTCTTC | NA | TRBJ2-1 | TRBV19 | NA
CASSLNGPNTGELFF | TGTGCCAGCAGCCTGAATGGCCCGAACACCGGGGAGCTGTTTTTT | NA | TRBJ2-2 | TRBV7-6 | NA
CASSSSGVSYEQYF | TGTGCCAGCAGTTCATCGGGGGTATCTTACGAGCAGTACTTC | NA | TRBJ2-7 | TRBV6-2/TRBV6-3 | NA
CASSQTGNTEAFF | TGTGCCAGTAGCCAGACAGGGAACACTGAAGCTTTCTTT | NA | TRBJ1-1 | TRBV19 | NA
CASSLEGQAGDTQYF | TGCGCCAGCAGCTTGGAGGGACAGGCCGGAGATACGCAGTATTTT | few | TRBJ2-3 | TRBV5-1 | TRBD1
CASRNRGGLDTEAFF | TGCGCCAGCAGGAATAGGGGGGGCCTCGACACTGAAGCTTTCTTT | NA | TRBJ1-1 | TRBV5-1 | NA
CASSYLGVPNTEAFF | TGTGCCAGCAGTTACCTAGGGGTGCCGAACACTGAAGCTTTCTTT | NA | TRBJ1-1 | TRBV6-5 | NA
CASSLIAGPAYEQYF | TGTGCCAGCAGCCTCATAGCGGGACCTGCCTACGAGCAGTACTTC | NA | TRBJ2-7 | TRBV5-5 | TRBD2
CASSLGDTRFGWPNSPLHF | TGCGCCAGCAGCTTGGGGGACACACGGTTCGGGTGGCCTAATTCACCCCTCCACTTT | NA | TRBJ1-6 | TRBV5-1 | NA
CASGLGPRGSHYEQYF | TGTGCTAGTGGTTTGGGCCCGCGGGGCAGCCACTACGAGCAGTACTTC | NA | TRBJ2-7 | TRBV12-5 | NA
CASGHRTGEFF | TGTGCCAGCGGGCACCGGACAGGGGAGTTCTTC | NA | TRBJ2-1 | TRBV6-5 | TRBD1
CASWRAMNTEAFF | TGTGCCAGCTGGAGGGCGATGAACACTGAAGCTTTCTTT | NA | TRBJ1-1 | TRBV27 | NA
CASSSGRRGSNQPQHF | TGTGCCAGCAGTTCCGGCCGGAGAGGCTCCAATCAGCCCCAGCATTTT | medium-sized | TRBJ1-5 | TRBV6-2/TRBV6-3 | NA
CASSVAPSGGADTQYF | TGTGCCAGCAGCGTAGCCCCTAGCGGGGGGGCAGATACGCAGTATTTT | NA | TRBJ2-3 | TRBV9 | TRBD2
CASSLDGGRTGELFF | TGCGCCAGCAGCTTGGACGGGGGGAGAACCGGGGAGCTGTTTTTT | NA | TRBJ2-2 | TRBV5-1 | TRBD2
CASRDRALGANVLTF | TGTGCCAGCAGGGACAGGGCCCTAGGGGCCAACGTCCTGACTTTC | NA | TRBJ2-6 | TRBV2 | TRBD1
CASSLNGYGYTF | TGTGCCAGCAGTTTAAACGGCTATGGCTACACCTTC | NA | TRBJ1-2 | TRBV27 | NA
CASSPRGPSSYNEQFF | TGCGCCAGCAGCCCACGTGGGCCGAGCTCCTACAATGAGCAGTTCTTC | few | TRBJ2-1 | TRBV5-1 | NA
CASSEGGYGYTF | TGTGCCAGCTCGGAAGGGGGCTATGGCTACACCTTC | once | TRBJ1-2 | TRBV5-6 | NA
CASSRKSPRTSAGTNEKLFF | TGTGCCAGCAGTCGAAAATCCCCCAGAACAAGTGCGGGAACTAATGAAAAACTGTTTTTT | NA | TRBJ1-4 | TRBV27 | NA
CATSETTSGLGTDTQYF | TGTGCCACCAGTGAGACGACTAGCGGCCTGGGCACAGATACGCAGTATTTT | NA | TRBJ2-3 | TRBV24-1 | TRBD2
CASSLAGGLWKSYNEQFF | TGTGCCAGCAGCTTAGCGGGTGGACTTTGGAAGTCCTACAATGAGCAGTTCTTC | few | TRBJ2-1 | TRBV7-9 | NA
CASSPQGGYEQYF | TGTGCCAGCAGTCCCCAGGGGGGCTACGAGCAGTACTTC | NA | TRBJ2-7 | TRBV27 | NA
CASSGEGAAPTDTQYF | TGTGCCAGCAGTGGCGAAGGGGCCGCGCCCACAGATACGCAGTATTTT | NA | TRBJ2-3 | TRBV25-1 | NA
CASSQDLGQVHTEAFF | TGTGCCAGCAGCCAAGATCTTGGGCAGGTCCACACTGAAGCTTTCTTT | NA | TRBJ1-1 | TRBV14 | NA
CASLTTVNYGYTF | TGTGCCAGCCTCACCACAGTGAACTATGGCTACACCTTC | once | TRBJ1-2 | TRBV6-6 | NA
CASSPGQLNTEAFF | TGTGCCAGCTCACCGGGACAGCTGAACACTGAAGCTTTCTTT | NA | TRBJ1-1 | TRBV18 | TRBD1